This TCR beta chain is from a study of T cells after yellow fever vaccination. Broader study findings: Post-booster samples contained most primary-vaccination clones (around 95% CD4, about 87% CD8). Only a minor proportion of clonotypes was detected across both CD4 and CD8 compartments. The secondary response was weaker, and its peak arrived faster, on day 5 versus 15.

This clonotype was counted ten times or more. Its antigen remains unidentified. The TCR cDNA carried a universal primer site and UMIs from 5'RACE template switching. TCRdb ran MiXCR on the 5' RACE reads and lists one entry per CDR3 protein. The sample shows about 200,000 distinct CDR3 sequences, roughly 3.3% of them seen only once. The receptor was isolated from a young man who received the YFV17D yellow fever vaccine. This specimen was CD4+ T cells sorted from PBMCs, taken 10 days after the yellow fever booster vaccination.

The CDR3 loop reads CASSYSDRRAEAFF. In DNA, the CDR3 is TGTGCCAGCAGTTACTCGGACAGGAGAGCCGAAGCTTTCTTT. The gene calls are TRBV6-2 or TRBV6-3 and TRBJ1-1; 7 nucleotides match TRBD1. Looked up from germline, CDR1 is MNHEY and CDR2 is SVGEGT. V lost 0 bases to trimming and J lost 8 bases; unmatched junction nucleotides: 6. The CDR3 loop spans 14 amino acids.